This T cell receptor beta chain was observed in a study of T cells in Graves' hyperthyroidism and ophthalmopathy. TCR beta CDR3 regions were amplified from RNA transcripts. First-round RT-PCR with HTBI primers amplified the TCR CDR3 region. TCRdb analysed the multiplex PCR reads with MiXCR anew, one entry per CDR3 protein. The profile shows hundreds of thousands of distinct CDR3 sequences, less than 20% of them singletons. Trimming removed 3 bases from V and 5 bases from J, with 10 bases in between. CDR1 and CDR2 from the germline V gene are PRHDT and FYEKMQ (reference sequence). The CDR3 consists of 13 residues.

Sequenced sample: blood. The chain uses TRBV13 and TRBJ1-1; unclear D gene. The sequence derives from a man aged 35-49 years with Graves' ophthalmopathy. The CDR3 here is CASSFSTETEAFF. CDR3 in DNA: TGTGCCAGCAGCTTCTCGACTGAGACTGAAGCTTTCTTT.